This T cell receptor beta chain was obtained from a study of blood T cell repertoires in COVID-19. Some clones are missing from TCRdb's copy, which holds only in-frame ones; the method was immunoSEQ multiplex PCR. The sample yields under 200,000 clones, 80% to 90% seen once. The CDR3 has 13 residues. The J segment lost 2 bases and the V segment lost 6 bases, leaving 7 bases of the junction unmatched. Germline lookup yields CDR1 SQVTM and CDR2 ANQGSEA. The TCR sequence derives from a woman between 45 and 60 years old who had recovered from COVID-19. V usage is TRBV29-1 and J usage is TRBJ2-7; 7 bases are a match to TRBD1. The sample taken for sequencing was PBMCs or T cells enriched from blood (not recorded which). The CDR3 DNA reads as TGCAGCGTCATGACAGGGCGAACCTACGAGCAGTACTTC. The encoded protein is CSVMTGRTYEQYF.